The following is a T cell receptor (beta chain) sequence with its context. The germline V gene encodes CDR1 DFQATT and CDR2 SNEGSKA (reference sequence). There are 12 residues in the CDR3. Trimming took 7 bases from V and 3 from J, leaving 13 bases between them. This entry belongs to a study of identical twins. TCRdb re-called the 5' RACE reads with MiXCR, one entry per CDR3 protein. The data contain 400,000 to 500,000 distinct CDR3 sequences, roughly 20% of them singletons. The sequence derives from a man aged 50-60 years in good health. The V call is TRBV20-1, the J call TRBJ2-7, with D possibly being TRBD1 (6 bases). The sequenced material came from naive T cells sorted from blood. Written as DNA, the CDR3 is TGCAGTGGGAAGACAGGACTCTACGAGCAGTACTTC. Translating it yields CSGKTGLYEQYF.